The next 31 T cell receptor beta chains were all read from a single sample in a study of identical twins. In TCRdb, the 5' RACE reads were re-called with MiXCR into one record per CDR3 protein. The data hold about 530,000 distinct CDR3 sequences, with roughly 15% observed a single time. These same data were also listed under a study on yellow fever vaccine responses in identical twins.

The sample was CD4+ T cells sorted from blood. All receptors come from a woman aged 18-29 years in good health.

CDR3 in amino acids: CASSELTANTGELFF. The CDR3 bases are TGTGCCAGCAGTGAATTAACAGCGAACACCGGGGAGCTGTTTTTT. This sequence joins TRBV6-1 and TRBJ2-2; D ambiguous. V shed 2 bases and J shed 0 bases, with 7 bases lying between them. The CDR3 has 15 residues. Looked up from germline, CDR1 is MNHNS and CDR2 is SASEGT.

The CDR3 reads CASSHDLSGGSPLHF. The CDR3 DNA reads TGTGCCAGCAGCCATGATCTATCCGGTGGGTCACCCCTCCACTTT. J is TRBJ1-6 and V is TRBV3-1; no clear D. V gave up 3 bases and J gave up 10 bases, with 16 bases separating them. Per the germline V gene, CDR1 is LGHDT and CDR2 is YNNKEL (reference sequence). The CDR3 totals 15 residues. Full variable domain (rest looked up from reference TRBV3-1 and TRBJ1-6): DTAVSQTPKYLVTQMGNDKSIKCEQNLGHDTMYWYKQDSKKFLKIMFSYNNKELIINETVPNRFSPKSPDKAHLNLHINSLELGDSAVYFCASSHDLSGGSPLHFGNGTRLTVT.

In this sample, this clonotype turned up a few times. The chain is built from TRBV27 and TRBJ2-7, with 9 nucleotides matching TRBD1. CDR3 length equals 17 residues. J was trimmed by 1 base and V by 2 bases; bases with no gene match: 9. Germline CDR1 reads MNHEY; CDR2 reads SMNVEV (reference sequence). The CDR3 spells CASSLKNSGQGSYEQYF. For the CDR3, the DNA is TGTGCCAGCAGTTTAAAAAACTCGGGACAGGGATCCTACGAGCAGTACTTC.

The chain employs TRBV6-2 or TRBV6-3 and TRBJ1-3; D is unresolved. V lost 7 bases to trimming and J lost 0 bases, with 10 bases between them. From germline, CDR1 is MNHEY and CDR2 SVGEGT. The CDR3 sequence is 14 residues long. The CDR3 DNA is TGTGCCAGCACGGGAAGGATCTCTGGAAACACCATATATTTT. Amino acid sequence: CASTGRISGNTIYF.

This clonotype was seen repeatedly, ten times or more. The genes are TRBV5-1 and TRBJ2-3; 8 bases agree with TRBD2. CDR1 is SGHRS and CDR2 is YFSETQ in the germline V gene. CDR3 length: 16 residues. The V segment lost 0 bases and the J segment 5 bases; nucleotides outside the gene matches: 8. The CDR3, as DNA: TGCGCCAGCAGCTTGGAGGCTAGCGGGCTCGGAGATACGCAGTATTTT. It yields the protein CASSLEASGLGDTQYF.

This clonotype came up many times. CDR3 residues: CASSPSEKLFF. The CDR3 region has the DNA TGTGCCAGCAGCCCAAGTGAAAAACTGTTTTTT. The rearrangement uses TRBV11-2 and TRBJ1-4; D uncertain. Germline CDR1 SGHAT, CDR2 FQNNGV. Between the trimmed V and J ends, which lost 5 bases and 7 bases, there was a span of 5 bases. The CDR3 length is 11 residues.

This chain joins TRBV5-1 and TRBJ1-1; tentative D call: TRBD1 (5 bases). Germline assignment: CDR1 SGHRS and CDR2 YFSETQ. This CDR3 has 14 amino acids. Trimming took off 1 base at V and 3 bases at J, with 10 bases between the two ends. CDR3 amino acids: CASSLNGGYTEAFF. The CDR3 bases are TGCGCCAGCAGCTTGAATGGGGGGTACACTGAAGCTTTCTTT.

V gene TRBV7-9 combines with J gene TRBJ2-5; D is perhaps TRBD2 (5 bases). This CDR3 contains 15 residues. V shed 5 bases and J shed 2 bases, with 15 bases lying between them. CDR1 is SEHNR, CDR2 FQNEAQ, per germline (reference sequence). Here the CDR3 DNA reads TGTGCCAGCAGCCTCATCGGACTGAAACAAGAGACCCAGTACTTC. It translates to CASSLIGLKQETQYF.

The V gene is TRBV2, the J gene TRBJ2-4; TRBD2 matches 8 bases. V trimming: 5 bases; J trimming: 0 bases; junction bases outside the gene matches: 3. There are 15 residues in the CDR3. Germline-derived CDR1 and CDR2 are SNHLY and FYNNEI. Written as DNA, the CDR3 is TGTGCCAGCAGTAGCGGGGGACTAGCCAAAAACATTCAGTACTTC. It is translated as CASSSGGLAKNIQYF.

This clonotype has just a few counts. This chain joins TRBV7-6 and TRBJ2-5; a possible D gene is TRBD1 (6 bases). V shed 4 bases and J shed 2 bases, with 14 bases lying between them. The CDR3 has 15 amino acids. Germline loops: CDR1 SGHVS, CDR2 FNYEAQ. CDR3 region: CASSYSPGQQETQYF. In nucleotides, the CDR3 is TGTGCCAGCAGCTATAGCCCTGGACAGCAAGAGACCCAGTACTTC.

This clonotype was observed a handful of times. The chain's CDR3 is CASRPGLAEYTDTQYF. The CDR3 DNA sequence: TGTGCCAGCAGACCTGGACTAGCCGAATACACAGATACGCAGTATTTT. V and J are TRBV11-2 and TRBJ2-3; the match to TRBD2 covers 8 bases. The CDR3 totals 16 residues. The junction had 10 bases not matched to a gene; V was cut back by 6 bases and J by 2 bases. The germline CDR1 and CDR2 sequences are SGHAT and FQNNGV.

This chain uses TRBV11-2 with TRBJ1-3, with no clear D. The CDR3 spans 11 residues. CDR1 is SGHAT, CDR2 FQNNGV, per germline. V shed 1 base and J shed 12 bases, with 7 bases lying between them. The CDR3 loop reads CASSLGRGIYF. CDR3 DNA sequence: TGTGCCAGCAGCTTAGGTCGTGGCATATATTTT.

This clonotype was counted only a few times. The chain combines TRBV11-2 with TRBJ2-1; D might be TRBD1 or TRBD2, each matching 5 bases. There are 16 residues in the CDR3. Trimming left V 5 bases short and J 5 bases short, with 19 bases between. CDR1 SGHAT and CDR2 FQNNGV come from the germline V gene. CDR3 in DNA: TGTGCCAGCAGCCTTACGCCCGGGACGACCAACAATGAGCAGTTCTTC. Protein product: CASSLTPGTTNNEQFF.

This clonotype was detected a few times. The chain couples TRBV12-3 or TRBV12-4 to TRBJ2-3; D not certain. CDR3 size: 14 residues. The germline V and J ends were trimmed by 8 bases and 2 bases, with 14 bases remaining between them. The CDR3 region is CASGPSPITDTQYF. The CDR3 DNA follows: TGTGCCAGCGGACCCAGTCCCATCACAGATACGCAGTATTTT.

This clonotype showed up many times. The J gene is TRBJ2-2, the V gene TRBV5-1; 7 bases are shared with TRBD2. Germline V CDR1 and CDR2: SGHRS, YFSETQ. Trimming cost V 0 bases and J 7 bases; bases outside gene matches: 9. This CDR3 spans 16 amino acids. This CDR3 reads CASSLEAASGIGELFF. CDR3 bases: TGCGCCAGCAGCTTGGAGGCGGCGAGCGGGATCGGGGAGCTGTTTTTT.

The V call is TRBV6-1, the J call TRBJ2-1, with 11 positions matching TRBD2. The V segment lost 4 bases and the J segment 2 bases; nucleotides outside the gene matches: 4. Germline V gene data show CDR1 as MNHNS and CDR2 as SASEGT. This CDR3 is built from 16 residues. The CDR3 sequence is CASSVLAGGAYNEQFF. CDR3 DNA sequence: TGTGCCAGCAGTGTTTTAGCGGGAGGGGCCTACAATGAGCAGTTCTTC.

The chain combines TRBV5-1 with TRBJ2-1, with 9 bases that match TRBD1. CDR3 length equals 17 residues. The V and J ends lost 4 bases and 2 bases, in that order; junction bases with no gene match: 10. Germline V gene sequence: CDR1 SGHRS, CDR2 YFSETQ. This CDR3 is CASSQNRGQGPYNEQFF. In nucleotides, the CDR3 is TGCGCCAGCAGCCAGAACAGGGGGCAAGGTCCCTACAATGAGCAGTTCTTC.

The V gene is TRBV12-3 or TRBV12-4, the J gene TRBJ2-7; 8 bases are a match to TRBD1. The trim removed 9 bases at V and 3 bases at J, leaving 16 bases unmatched. The CDR3 loop spans 16 amino acids. The CDR3 here is CARQDYRDRSFYEQYV. The CDR3 DNA reads as TGTGCCAGACAGGACTACCGGGACAGGTCCTTCTACGAGCAGTACGTC.

This clonotype was observed a few times. This chain links TRBV12-3 or TRBV12-4 with TRBJ1-1; 8 nucleotides match TRBD1. The CDR3 runs to 16 residues. The V gene end was trimmed by 6 bases and the J gene end by 7 bases; junction bases not matched to a gene: 16. The CDR3, as DNA: TGTGCCAGCAGAAACCAGGGGGCATCAGGGCACTTTGAAGCTTTCTTT. Encoded protein: CASRNQGASGHFEAFF.

The chain has TRBV27 and TRBJ2-1; D is uncertain. Per germline, CDR1 MNHEY and CDR2 SMNVEV (reference sequence). CDR3 length equals 16 residues. Trimming stripped 2 bases from V and 2 bases from J, with 13 bases between. The CDR3 nucleotides are TGTGCCAGCAGTTTACCCGGGTCCGGGCCCTACAATGAGCAGTTCTTC. This encodes CASSLPGSGPYNEQFF.

This sequence joins TRBV6-1 and TRBJ2-1; the match to TRBD1 covers 8 bases. Losses at the gene ends were 7 bases for V and 9 bases for J; bases not matched to a gene: 8. The V gene's germline CDR1 is MNHNS and CDR2 SASEGT. This CDR3 contains 13 residues. In nucleotides, the CDR3 is TGTGCCAGCATCGGACAGGGCTTAGGTGAGCAGTTCTTC. It codes for CASIGQGLGEQFF.

CDR3 nucleotide sequence: TGTGCCAGCAGCTACCTTATGAGGATCACAGATACGCAGTATTTT. Translated: CASSYLMRITDTQYF. The chain links TRBV7-2 to TRBJ2-3; D is uncertain. Looked up from germline, CDR1 is SGHTA and CDR2 is FQGNSA. The germline V and J ends were trimmed by 4 bases and 2 bases, with 13 bases remaining between them. This CDR3 has 15 residues.

This clonotype was seen only a few times. The gene calls are TRBV20-1 and TRBJ2-2; D gene ambiguous. Looked up from germline, CDR1 is DFQATT and CDR2 is SNEGSKA (reference sequence). The CDR3 runs to 15 residues. Trimming cost V 2 bases and J 0 bases, with 10 bases left between them. CDR3 loop: CSARSLGSNTGELFF. CDR3 in DNA: TGCAGTGCTAGATCCTTAGGGTCGAACACCGGGGAGCTGTTTTTT.

The chain uses TRBV12-3 or TRBV12-4 and TRBJ2-7, with 12 bases that match TRBD2. The CDR3 length is 15 residues. V dropped 6 bases and J dropped 7; count of bases not matched to a gene: 10. In nucleotides, the CDR3 is TGTGCCAGCAGCCTACTAGCGGGAGGATCCTGGGAGCAGTACTTC. This sequence encodes CASSLLAGGSWEQYF.

V and J are TRBV6-5 and TRBJ1-2; D gene ambiguous. This CDR3 region has 12 residues. Germline CDR1 reads MNHEY; CDR2 reads SVGAGI. V was shortened by 4 bases and J by 6 bases, with 9 bases between the two germline ends. The CDR3 sequence: CASSSGINGYTF. The CDR3 nucleotides are TGTGCCAGCAGTTCCGGGATCAATGGCTACACCTTC.

This chain connects TRBV24-1 to TRBJ1-2; no clear D. Germline V lookup: CDR1 KGHDR, CDR2 SFDVKD. CDR3 length equals 13 residues. V lost 3 bases, J lost 2 bases, and 6 bases lay in between. CDR3: CATSDGPNYGYTF. DNA of the CDR3: TGTGCCACCAGTGATGGCCCCAACTATGGCTACACCTTC.

This chain uses TRBV27 with TRBJ2-2, with 7 bases identical to TRBD2. The CDR3 totals 15 residues. Germline CDR1 and CDR2: MNHEY and SMNVEV (reference sequence). With V trimmed by 8 bases and J by 6 bases, 12 bases remained unmatched. In DNA form, the CDR3 reads TGTGCCAGCTGCCGGGGCGGGAGTTTGGCCGGGGAGCTGTTTTTT. Amino acids: CASCRGGSLAGELFF.

This clonotype has only a few counts. The chain links TRBV4-1 to TRBJ2-5; the match to TRBD1 covers 9 bases. This CDR3 spans 15 amino acids. V trimming: 0 bases; J trimming: 2 bases; junction bases outside the gene matches: 1. In germline, CDR1 is MGHRA, CDR2 YSYEKL. The CDR3 DNA reads as TGCGCCAGCAGCCAAGAAGGGACAGGGCAAGAGACCCAGTACTTC. Translating gives CASSQEGTGQETQYF.

This sequence joins TRBV12-3 or TRBV12-4 and TRBJ2-3, with 7 bases matching TRBD2. V shed 8 bases and J 2 bases; nucleotides not matched to a gene: 10. The CDR3 length is 15 residues. The DNA for the CDR3 is TGTGCCAGCTCTTACCTAGCGGACTCCACAGATACGCAGTATTTT. Encoded protein: CASSYLADSTDTQYF.

The chain is built from TRBV29-1 and TRBJ2-1, with a tentative D call TRBD1 (6 bases). Germline V gives CDR1 SQVTM, CDR2 ANQGSEA. The germline V and J ends were trimmed by 2 bases and 0 bases, with 14 bases remaining between them. The CDR3 runs 16 residues. CDR3 sequence reads: CSVERVGQSSYNEQFF. In DNA form, the CDR3 reads TGCAGCGTTGAAAGAGTAGGACAGAGCTCCTACAATGAGCAGTTCTTC.

The table lists this clonotype with a few counts. The chain recombines TRBV10-3 with TRBJ2-7, with unresolved D. The germline CDR1 and CDR2 sequences are ENHRY and SYGVKD. Deletions cut 3 bases from V and 6 bases from J, with 12 bases between. The CDR3 is 13 amino acids. CDR3 bases: TGTGCCATCAGTGACGGGCAGCCCTTCGAGCAGTACTTC. Translated: CAISDGQPFEQYF.